This T cell receptor (beta chain) was recovered during a study of cytomegalovirus exposure and HLA in healthy donors. The trim removed 6 bases at V and 0 bases at J, leaving 4 bases unmatched. Germline CDR1 reads KGHSH; CDR2 reads LQKENI. CDR3 length equals 14 residues. The PCR was carried out with 60 Vbeta primers and 13 Jbeta primers. TCRdb's table, derived via immunoSEQ multiplex PCR, lists solely in-frame clones and lacks some. The sample contains some 150,000 clones, over 75% of which appear only once. The TCR comes from a man aged 25-45 years in good health and CMV-seropositive. Sequenced material: PBMCs. The chain recombines TRBV18 with TRBJ2-7; 8 nucleotides agree with TRBD1. CDR3: CASSPGGSSYEQYF. CDR3 coding DNA: TGTGCCAGCTCCCCAGGGGGCAGCTCCTACGAGCAGTACTTC.